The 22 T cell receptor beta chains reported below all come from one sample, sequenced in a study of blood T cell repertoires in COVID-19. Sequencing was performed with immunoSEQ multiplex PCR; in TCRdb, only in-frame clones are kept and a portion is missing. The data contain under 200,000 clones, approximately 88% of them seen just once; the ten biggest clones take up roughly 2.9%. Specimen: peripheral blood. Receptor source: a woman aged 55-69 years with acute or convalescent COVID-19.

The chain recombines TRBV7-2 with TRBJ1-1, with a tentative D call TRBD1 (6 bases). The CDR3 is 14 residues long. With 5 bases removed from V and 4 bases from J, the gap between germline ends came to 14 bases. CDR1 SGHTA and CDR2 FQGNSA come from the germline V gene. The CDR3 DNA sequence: TGTGCCAGCAGCCACAGGGCCGGAGGCACTGAAGCTTTCTTT. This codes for CASSHRAGGTEAFF.

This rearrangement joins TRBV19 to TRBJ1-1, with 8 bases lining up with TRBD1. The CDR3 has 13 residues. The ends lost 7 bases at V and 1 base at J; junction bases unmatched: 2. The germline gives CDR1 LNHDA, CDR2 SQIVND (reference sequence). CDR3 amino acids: CASIGTGNTEAFF. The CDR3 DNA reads TGTGCCAGTATAGGGACAGGGAACACTGAAGCTTTCTTT.

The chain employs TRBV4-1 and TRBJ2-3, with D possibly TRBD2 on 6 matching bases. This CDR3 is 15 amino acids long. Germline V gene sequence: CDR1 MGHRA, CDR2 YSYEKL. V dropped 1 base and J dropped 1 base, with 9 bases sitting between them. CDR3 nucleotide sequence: TGCGCCAGCAGCCAAGGGCCGGGGGGCACAGATACGCAGTATTTT. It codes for CASSQGPGGTDTQYF.

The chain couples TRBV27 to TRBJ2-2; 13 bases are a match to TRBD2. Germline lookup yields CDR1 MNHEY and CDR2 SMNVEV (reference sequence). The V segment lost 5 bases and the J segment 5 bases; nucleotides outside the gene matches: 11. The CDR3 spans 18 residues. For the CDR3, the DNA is TGTGCCAGCAGTGGATCGGGACTAGCGGGGAGTCGGACCGGGGAGCTGTTTTTT. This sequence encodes CASSGSGLAGSRTGELFF.

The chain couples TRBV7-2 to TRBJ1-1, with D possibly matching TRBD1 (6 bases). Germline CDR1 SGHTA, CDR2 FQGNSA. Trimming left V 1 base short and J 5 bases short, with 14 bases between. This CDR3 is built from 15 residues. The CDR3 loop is CASSLGNREGTEAFF. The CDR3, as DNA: TGTGCCAGCAGCTTAGGGAACAGGGAGGGGACTGAAGCTTTCTTT.

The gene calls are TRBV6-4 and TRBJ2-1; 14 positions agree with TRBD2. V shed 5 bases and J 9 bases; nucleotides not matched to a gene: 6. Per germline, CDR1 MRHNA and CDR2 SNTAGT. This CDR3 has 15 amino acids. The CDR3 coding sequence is TGTGCCAGCAGTAACGGACTAGCGGGGGGAGGTGAGCAGTTCTTC. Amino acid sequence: CASSNGLAGGGEQFF.

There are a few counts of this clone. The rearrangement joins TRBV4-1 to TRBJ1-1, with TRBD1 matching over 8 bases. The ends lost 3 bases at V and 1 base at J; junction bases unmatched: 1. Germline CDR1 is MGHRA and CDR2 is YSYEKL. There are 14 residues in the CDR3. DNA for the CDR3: TGCGCCAGCAGCCATGGACAGGGGAACACTGAAGCTTTCTTT. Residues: CASSHGQGNTEAFF.

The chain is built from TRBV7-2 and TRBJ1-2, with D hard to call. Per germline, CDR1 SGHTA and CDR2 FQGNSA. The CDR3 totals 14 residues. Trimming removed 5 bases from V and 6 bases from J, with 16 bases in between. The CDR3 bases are TGTGCCAGCAGCCCCGGAGCGGGATGGGATGGCTACACCTTC. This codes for CASSPGAGWDGYTF. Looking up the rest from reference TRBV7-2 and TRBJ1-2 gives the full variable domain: GAGVSQSPSNKVTEKGKDVELRCDPISGHTALYWYRQSLGQGLEFLIYFQGNSAPDKSGLPSDRFSAERTGGSVSTLTIQRTQQEDSAVYLCASSPGAGWDGYTFGSGTRLTVV.

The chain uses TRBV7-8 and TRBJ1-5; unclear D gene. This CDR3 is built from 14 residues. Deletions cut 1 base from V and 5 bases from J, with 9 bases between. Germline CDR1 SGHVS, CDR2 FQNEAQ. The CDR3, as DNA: TGTGCCAGCAGCTTAGTTGATCGGGATCAGCCCCAGCATTTT. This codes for CASSLVDRDQPQHF.

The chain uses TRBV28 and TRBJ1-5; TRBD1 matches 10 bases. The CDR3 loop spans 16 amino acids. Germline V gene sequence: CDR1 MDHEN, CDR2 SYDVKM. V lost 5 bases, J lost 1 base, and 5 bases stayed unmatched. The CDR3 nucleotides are TGTGCCAGCAGTCGCCGGACAGGGGGAAGCAATCAGCCCCAGCATTTT. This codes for CASSRRTGGSNQPQHF.

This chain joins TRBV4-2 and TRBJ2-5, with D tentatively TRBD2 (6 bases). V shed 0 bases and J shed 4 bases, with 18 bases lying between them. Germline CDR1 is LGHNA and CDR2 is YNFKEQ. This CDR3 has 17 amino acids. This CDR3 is CASSQDGGLRGGETQYF. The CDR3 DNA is TGTGCCAGCAGCCAAGATGGGGGACTTCGGGGTGGAGAGACCCAGTACTTC.

CDR3 amino acids: CAWSRGESNQPQHF. The CDR3 nucleotides are TGTGCCTGGAGTCGGGGGGAGAGCAATCAGCCCCAGCATTTT. The chain combines TRBV30 with TRBJ1-5; possibly TRBD1 for D (5 bases). Germline CDR1 reads GTSNPN; CDR2 reads SVGIG (reference sequence). V lost 2 bases and J 1 base, leaving 9 bases between the germline ends. This CDR3 comprises 14 residues.

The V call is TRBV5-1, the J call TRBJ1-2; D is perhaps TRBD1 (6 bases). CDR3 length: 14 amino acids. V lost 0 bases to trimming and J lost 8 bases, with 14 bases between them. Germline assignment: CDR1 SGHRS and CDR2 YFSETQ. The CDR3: CASSLGQGRGGYTF. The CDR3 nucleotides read TGCGCCAGCAGCTTGGGCCAGGGGCGCGGGGGCTACACCTTC.

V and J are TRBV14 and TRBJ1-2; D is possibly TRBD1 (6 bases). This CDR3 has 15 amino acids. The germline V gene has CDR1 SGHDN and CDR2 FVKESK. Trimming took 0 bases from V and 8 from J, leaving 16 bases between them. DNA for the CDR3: TGTGCCAGCAGCCAAGAGACAACAGGGCTAGGAGGCTACACCTTC. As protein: CASSQETTGLGGYTF. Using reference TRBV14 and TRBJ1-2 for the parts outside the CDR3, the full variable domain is EAGVTQFPSHSVIEKGQTVTLRCDPISGHDNLYWYRRVMGKEIKFLLHFVKESKQDESGMPNNRFLAERTGGTYSTLKVQPAELEDSGVYFCASSQETTGLGGYTFGSGTRLTVV.

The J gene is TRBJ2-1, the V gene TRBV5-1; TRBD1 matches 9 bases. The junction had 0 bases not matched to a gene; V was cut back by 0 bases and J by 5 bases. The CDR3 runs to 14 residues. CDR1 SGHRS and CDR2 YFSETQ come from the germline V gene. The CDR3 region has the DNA TGCGCCAGCAGCTTGGGGACAGGGGACAATGAGCAGTTCTTC. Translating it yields CASSLGTGDNEQFF.

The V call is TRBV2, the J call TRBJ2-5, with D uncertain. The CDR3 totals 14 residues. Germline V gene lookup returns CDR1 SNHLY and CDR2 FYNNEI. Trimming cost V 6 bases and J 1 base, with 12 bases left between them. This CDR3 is CASSPSTPQETQYF. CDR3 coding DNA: TGTGCCAGCAGCCCTAGTACTCCCCAAGAGACCCAGTACTTC.

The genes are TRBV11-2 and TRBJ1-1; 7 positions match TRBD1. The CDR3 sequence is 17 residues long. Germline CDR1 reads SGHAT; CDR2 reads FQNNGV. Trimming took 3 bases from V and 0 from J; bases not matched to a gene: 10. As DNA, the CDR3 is TGTGCCAGCAGCTTTCCGACTCAGGGGGATTTGAACACTGAAGCTTTCTTT. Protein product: CASSFPTQGDLNTEAFF.

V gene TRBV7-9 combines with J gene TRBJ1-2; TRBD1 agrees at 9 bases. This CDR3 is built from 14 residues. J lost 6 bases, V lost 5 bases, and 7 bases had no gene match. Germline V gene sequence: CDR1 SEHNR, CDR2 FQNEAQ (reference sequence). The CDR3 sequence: CASSPTGGSDGYTF. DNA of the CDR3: TGTGCCAGCAGCCCCACAGGGGGCTCGGATGGCTACACCTTC.

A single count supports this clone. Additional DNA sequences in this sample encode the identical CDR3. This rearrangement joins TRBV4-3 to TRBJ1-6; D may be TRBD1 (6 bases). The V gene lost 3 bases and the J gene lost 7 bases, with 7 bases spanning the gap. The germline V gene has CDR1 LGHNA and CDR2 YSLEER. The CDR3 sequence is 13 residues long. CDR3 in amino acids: CASSQDSNSPLHF. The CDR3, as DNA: TGCGCCAGCAGCCAGGACAGCAATTCACCCCTCCACTTT.

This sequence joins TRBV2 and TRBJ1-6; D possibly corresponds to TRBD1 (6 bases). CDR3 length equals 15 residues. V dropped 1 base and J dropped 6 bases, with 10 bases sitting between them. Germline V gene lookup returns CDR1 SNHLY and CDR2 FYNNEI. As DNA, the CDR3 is TGTGCCAGCAGTGAAGGGGGACACAGTAATTCACCCCTCCACTTT. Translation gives CASSEGGHSNSPLHF.

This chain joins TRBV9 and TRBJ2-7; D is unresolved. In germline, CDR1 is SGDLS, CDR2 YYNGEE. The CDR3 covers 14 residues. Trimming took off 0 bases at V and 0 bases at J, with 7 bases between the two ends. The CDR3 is CASSVGRSSYEQYF. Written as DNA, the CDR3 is TGTGCCAGCAGCGTAGGACGGAGCTCCTACGAGCAGTACTTC.

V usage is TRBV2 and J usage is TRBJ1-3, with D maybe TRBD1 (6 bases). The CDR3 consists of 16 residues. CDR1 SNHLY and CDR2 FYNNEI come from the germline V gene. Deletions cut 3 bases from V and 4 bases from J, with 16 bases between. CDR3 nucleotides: TGTGCCAGCAGTGATCGGACAGCAAACAGAGGAAACACCATATATTTT. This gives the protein CASSDRTANRGNTIYF.